The 30 T cell receptor beta chains listed next were all sequenced from one sample in a study of blood T cells in healthy people across ages. A second PCR of about 6 to 12 cycles used a sample-barcoded 5' primer and a J-beta primer mix. TCRdb used MiXCR to reprocess the 5' RACE reads, holding one entry per CDR3 protein. Found here are 780,000 or so distinct CDR3 sequences, approximately 25% of them singletons; the top ten hold 3% to 4%. In addition, the sample was reused for a study of T cells of mothers and their children.

Sample: blood. The source is a boy between 10 and 17 years old in good health.

This clonotype has a handful of counts. The CDR3: CASSTGTVETQYF. The CDR3, as DNA: TGTGCCAGCAGCACCGGGACCGTCGAGACCCAGTACTTC. The V call is TRBV7-8, the J call TRBJ2-5, with D perhaps assigned TRBD1 or TRBD2 (5 bases each). This CDR3 is 13 amino acids long. Germline V CDR1 and CDR2: SGHVS, FQNEAQ. Deletions cut 5 bases from V and 5 bases from J, with 12 bases between.

There are a few counts of this clonotype. Written as DNA, the CDR3 is TGCGCCAGCAGCCAAGATCTAGGGTATGCAGGGGCCAATGAGCAGTTCTTC. Translation gives CASSQDLGYAGANEQFF. The genes are TRBV4-3 and TRBJ2-7, with D perhaps TRBD1 (6 bases). The last part of the DNA fits TRBJ2-1 better; the J call may be wrong. The CDR3 spans 17 residues. Per the germline V gene, CDR1 is LGHNA and CDR2 is YSLEER.

The sample holds a few counts of this clonotype. The genes are TRBV5-1 and TRBJ1-3; a weak D match, TRBD1 (6 bases). The CDR3 consists of 15 residues. CDR1 and CDR2 (germline): SGHRS, YFSETQ. Trimming left V 5 bases short and J 2 bases short, with 14 bases between. CDR3 region: CASREGGQAGNTIYF. As DNA, the CDR3 is TGCGCCAGCAGGGAGGGGGGACAAGCTGGAAACACCATATATTTT.

This clonotype was seen only a few times. The chain joins TRBV29-1 to TRBJ2-5, with D possibly matching TRBD2 (5 bases). CDR1 SQVTM and CDR2 ANQGSEA come from the germline V gene. Trimming removed 5 bases from V and 2 bases from J, with 24 bases in between. This CDR3 spans 17 amino acids. Here the CDR3 DNA reads TGCAGCGTTAGGTCTCCTCTCGGTGTCGGCGGGCAAGAGACCCAGTACTTC. It encodes CSVRSPLGVGGQETQYF.

In DNA form, the CDR3 reads TGCAGTTTCACAGACGTCGATGAGCAGTTCTTC. Protein sequence: CSFTDVDEQFF. The rearrangement joins TRBV20-1 to TRBJ2-5; no definite D call. The J call is doubtful: the DNA matches TRBJ2-1 better. The CDR3 consists of 11 residues. Germline CDR1 and CDR2: DFQATT and SNEGSKA (reference sequence).

A few counts support this clonotype. The J gene is TRBJ1-2, the V gene TRBV30; 8 bases map to TRBD1. V trimming: 1 base; J trimming: 0 bases; junction bases outside the gene matches: 7. Germline-derived CDR1 and CDR2 are GTSNPN and SVGIG (reference sequence). CDR3 size: 16 residues. In DNA form, the CDR3 reads TGTGCCTGGAGTGGGACAGGGTATCATACTAACTATGGCTACACCTTC. Protein sequence: CAWSGTGYHTNYGYTF. The variable domain in full, with the rest retrieved from reference TRBV30 and TRBJ1-2, is SQTIHQWPATLVQPVGSPLSLECTVEGTSNPNLYWYRQAAGRGLQLLFYSVGIGQISSEVPQNLSASRPQDRQFILSSKKLLLSDSGFYLCAWSGTGYHTNYGYTFGSGTRLTVV.

This chain joins TRBV21-1 and TRBJ2-3; TRBD1, the D gene given by the table, was not confirmed from the DNA. TRBV21-1 is a pseudogene locus. The CDR3 consists of 15 residues. DNA for the CDR3: TGTGCCAGGACCGAGACGGAAGCGCCCCAGGGTACGCAGTATTTT. It yields the protein CARTETEAPQGTQYF.

V is TRBV30 and J is TRBJ1-3; D gene ambiguous. Trimming left V 4 bases short and J 6 bases short, with 16 bases between. Germline V gene lookup returns CDR1 GTSNPN and CDR2 SVGIG (reference sequence). The CDR3 is made up of 14 amino acids. The CDR3 coding sequence is TGTGCCTGGACGAGGGCTACCCCCCTAAACACCATATATTTT. Encoded protein: CAWTRATPLNTIYF.

This clonotype has more than one count but fewer than ten. The chain combines TRBV12-3 or TRBV12-4 with TRBJ1-5; D ambiguous. The CDR3 spans 13 residues. Trimming removed 5 bases at V and 7 bases at J, with 12 bases between. CDR3 sequence reads: CASSPKGLQPQHF. The CDR3 bases are TGTGCCAGCAGTCCCAAAGGACTGCAGCCCCAGCATTTT.

There are a few counts of this clonotype. The chain combines TRBV5-1 with TRBJ2-1, with 10 positions matching TRBD1. Germline assignment: CDR1 SGHRS and CDR2 YFSETQ. The CDR3 is 15 residues long. V shed 4 bases and J 9 bases; nucleotides not matched to a gene: 10. CDR3 sequence: CASSIRDRGQGEQFF. For the CDR3, the DNA is TGCGCCAGCAGCATCAGGGACAGGGGCCAGGGTGAGCAGTTCTTC.

The V gene is TRBV10-3, the J gene TRBJ1-1; a possible D gene is TRBD1 (5 bases). V lost 3 bases and J 2 bases, leaving 7 bases between the germline ends. In germline, CDR1 is ENHRY, CDR2 SYGVKD. The CDR3 extends over 13 amino acids. CDR3 sequence (DNA): TGTGCCATCAGTGACAGGGTAAACACTGAAGCTTTCTTT. As protein: CAISDRVNTEAFF.

The CDR3 DNA is TGTGCCAGCAGTGCTCAAGCCGGGACTAGTTACGAGCAGTACTTC. It yields the protein CASSAQAGTSYEQYF. The chain recombines TRBV6-1 with TRBJ2-7; TRBD2 matches 8 bases. Germline V lookup: CDR1 MNHNS, CDR2 SASEGT. This CDR3 region has 15 residues. V was clipped by 4 bases and J by 4 bases; unmatched bases: 9.

This clonotype was counted a few times. Germline and junction disagree at one end, which may indicate a read error. The V call is TRBV7-9, the J call TRBJ2-7; 7 nucleotides line up with TRBD1. Germline loops: CDR1 SEHNR, CDR2 FQNEAQ (reference sequence). CDR3 length equals 14 residues. The CDR3 bases are TGTGCCAGCAGCCCTCGGGACAGCTCCTACGGGCAGTACTTC. Protein product: CASSPRDSSYGQYF.

This clonotype has a handful of counts. The chain combines TRBV6-9 with TRBJ1-6; 8 positions agree with TRBD1. The germline V gene has CDR1 MNHGY and CDR2 SVAAGI. The CDR3 extends over 14 amino acids. J lost 9 bases, V lost 5 bases, and 6 bases had no gene match. Here the CDR3 reads CASSPTDRVSPLHF. The CDR3 DNA reads TGTGCCAGCAGTCCCACGGACAGGGTTTCACCCCTCCACTTT.

V and J are TRBV7-8 and TRBJ2-5, with 7 bases aligning to TRBD2. This CDR3 comprises 14 residues. The germline CDR1 and CDR2 sequences are SGHVS and FQNEAQ. Trimming cost V 6 bases and J 1 base; bases outside gene matches: 5. Here the CDR3 DNA reads TGTGCCAGCAGATTCCGCGGGGGCCAAGAGACCCAGTACTTC. Translating it yields CASRFRGGQETQYF.

The rearrangement uses TRBV6-2 or TRBV6-3 and TRBJ2-4; D gene uncertain. This CDR3 region has 12 residues. The V end lost 2 bases, the J end lost 7 bases, and 6 bases lay between the germline ends. Looked up from germline, CDR1 is MNHEY and CDR2 is SVGEGT. The CDR3 is CASSYGTNIQYF. The CDR3, as DNA: TGTGCCAGCAGTTACGGTACGAACATTCAGTACTTC.

This rearrangement joins TRBV4-3 to TRBJ1-1, with a tentative D call TRBD1 (5 bases). V was shortened by 0 bases and J by 8 bases, with 16 bases between the two germline ends. Germline loops: CDR1 LGHNA, CDR2 YSLEER. The CDR3 is 15 residues long. The CDR3 protein is CASSQDPQGWGEAFF. The CDR3 nucleotides read TGCGCCAGCAGCCAAGATCCCCAGGGTTGGGGAGAAGCTTTCTTT.

The rearrangement uses TRBV4-3 and TRBJ2-1; 9 bases line up with TRBD2. V gave up 0 bases and J gave up 2 bases; unmatched junction bases: 11. This CDR3 has 19 residues. Germline lookup yields CDR1 LGHNA and CDR2 YSLEER. Written as DNA, the CDR3 is TGCGCCAGCAGCCAAGATCTCGGAATAGCGGGAGAAACCTACAATGAGCAGTTCTTC. It is translated as CASSQDLGIAGETYNEQFF.

The sample holds a few counts of this clonotype. One end of the junction fails to match germline, which may point to a read error. The chain has TRBV7-6 and TRBJ2-1; perhaps TRBD2 as D (6 bases). The germline V gene has CDR1 SGHVS and CDR2 FNYEAQ. The CDR3 extends over 17 amino acids. CDR3 DNA: TGTGCCGGCAGCCAGGGAGGTAGCGGACGCTCCTACAATGAGCAGTTCTTC. This gives the protein CAGSQGGSGRSYNEQFF.

The chain uses TRBV27 and TRBJ2-5, with 8 bases aligning to TRBD2. The J call may be mistaken, given a closer DNA end match to TRBJ2-7. The CDR3 is 16 amino acids. Germline loops: CDR1 MNHEY, CDR2 SMNVEV (reference sequence). CDR3 sequence reads: CASRTLREGFSYEQYF. CDR3 coding DNA: TGTGCCAGCAGGACGCTACGGGAGGGATTTTCCTACGAGCAGTACTTC.

The chain uses TRBV19 and TRBJ2-3, with D perhaps TRBD1 or TRBD2 (6 bases each). Germline V gene sequence: CDR1 LNHDA, CDR2 SQIVND (reference sequence). The V and J ends lost 6 bases and 4 bases respectively, with 14 bases between them. This CDR3 has 14 amino acids. The CDR3 reads CASRTGGSSDTQYF. Written as DNA, the CDR3 is TGTGCCAGTAGGACAGGAGGGTCGTCAGATACGCAGTATTTT.

This clonotype came up a few times. V usage is TRBV27 and J usage is TRBJ1-2; D remains ambiguous. The CDR3 length is 13 residues. Germline V CDR1 and CDR2: MNHEY, SMNVEV (reference sequence). The germline V and J ends were trimmed by 6 bases and 0 bases, with 8 bases remaining between them. CDR3 DNA: TGTGCCAGCAGGGCCCTAGCTAACTATGGCTACACCTTC. As protein: CASRALANYGYTF.

This clonotype was picked up a small number of times. The V gene is TRBV12-3 or TRBV12-4, the J gene TRBJ1-5; tentative D call: TRBD1 (5 bases). The CDR3 covers 14 residues. Trimming left V 5 bases short and J 3 bases short, with 11 bases between. The CDR3 region is CASSRQTLNQPQHF. Here the CDR3 DNA reads TGTGCCAGCAGTCGACAGACCCTCAATCAGCCCCAGCATTTT.

The V and J genes are TRBV9 and TRBJ2-5, with 7 positions matching TRBD1. Germline-derived CDR1 and CDR2 are SGDLS and YYNGEE. This CDR3 contains 16 residues. After removal of 0 bases from V and 5 bases from J, the junction contained 10 bases not matched to a gene. DNA of the CDR3: TGTGCCAGCAGCGTAGCGGGGACCGGACAGGCGGAGACCCAGTACTTC. It is translated as CASSVAGTGQAETQYF.

This clonotype has a handful of counts. This may come from a read error, since a much larger clone is one base off. The chain uses TRBV28 and TRBJ2-5, with D possibly being TRBD1 (6 bases). This CDR3 is 13 amino acids long. The V gene lost 5 bases and the J gene lost 5 bases, with 12 bases spanning the gap. Germline values: CDR1 MDHEN, CDR2 SYDVKM. The CDR3 DNA sequence: TGTGCCAGCAGTATATCCGGACAGGAGACCCAGTACTTC. It is translated as CASSISGQETQYF.

V is TRBV29-1 and J is TRBJ1-4, with D possibly TRBD1 on 5 matching bases. The length of the CDR3 is 13 residues. Germline-derived CDR1 and CDR2 are SQVTM and ANQGSEA. The germline V and J ends were trimmed by 3 bases and 3 bases, with 8 bases remaining between them. As DNA, the CDR3 is TGCAGCGTTGACGGGGGGTCTAATGAAAAACTGTTTTTT. Its translation is CSVDGGSNEKLFF.

CDR3 sequence reads: CSGIRTGFTNEQFF. The CDR3 region has the DNA TGCAGCGGAATTCGGACAGGGTTCACCAATGAGCAGTTCTTC. The rearrangement uses TRBV29-1 and TRBJ2-1; 8 bases are shared with TRBD1. Trimming at V came to 7 bases and at J to 6 bases, leaving 11 bases not matched to a gene. Germline assignment: CDR1 SQVTM and CDR2 ANQGSEA. This CDR3 spans 14 amino acids.

This clonotype came up a few times. The chain joins TRBV7-9 to TRBJ2-3; 14 positions agree with TRBD2. Germline CDR1 SEHNR, CDR2 FQNEAQ (reference sequence). V shed 5 bases, J shed 6 bases, and the junction held 7 bases outside the gene matches. CDR3 length: 16 amino acids. The CDR3 DNA reads TGTGCCAGCAGCCCCCTGGGACTAGCGGGAGAGGATACGCAGTATTTT. Its protein product is CASSPLGLAGEDTQYF.

The chain is built from TRBV5-1 and TRBJ2-3; 8 nucleotides match TRBD2. The CDR3 spans 15 residues. Germline CDR1 SGHRS, CDR2 YFSETQ. The J segment lost 5 bases and the V segment lost 4 bases, leaving 9 bases of the junction unmatched. CDR3 nucleotide sequence: TGCGCCAGCAGCCCCTTTGTCGGGGGGGAAGATACGCAGTATTTT. This encodes CASSPFVGGEDTQYF.

This rearrangement joins TRBV7-2 to TRBJ1-2; 7 bases align to TRBD1. The V gene end was trimmed by 7 bases and the J gene end by 4 bases; junction bases not matched to a gene: 6. Looked up from germline, CDR1 is SGHTA and CDR2 is FQGNSA. This CDR3 is built from 13 residues. CDR3: CASTSDRLYGYTF. The CDR3 nucleotides read TGTGCCAGCACCTCGGACAGGCTCTATGGCTACACCTTC.